The rows below give T cell receptor beta chains drawn from one sample of a study of OX40 agonist ivuxolimab in advanced cancers. Only in-frame clones appear in the TCRdb table, and some are missing; sequencing was by immunoSEQ multiplex PCR. Here the sample spans approximately 79,000 clones, 92% being singletons. The source material was CD4+ or CD8+ T cells sorted from blood, sampled in a trial of the OX40 agonist ivuxolimab. The receptors stem from an adult with an advanced solid tumor such as melanoma, head and neck, liver or kidney cancer. CDR3s include the opening cysteine and the closing phenylalanine or tryptophan. A D gene is named only where the DNA matches it firmly. Clone sizes are given selectively: once, few, many, or a class where the clone is expanded.

J gene,CDR3 length,V gene,clone size,D gene,CDR3 DNA,CDR3 protein
TRBJ1-5,15,TRBV27,NA,NA,TGTGCCAGCAGTTATGCCGGGGAGGCCAATCAGCCCCAGCATTTT,CASSYAGEANQPQHF
TRBJ2-7,15,TRBV5-6,NA,TRBD1,TGTGCCAGCAGCTCCCTAGGACAGGGGACCTACGAGCAGTACTTC,CASSSLGQGTYEQYF
TRBJ2-5,17,TRBV9,NA,TRBD2,TGTGCCAGCAGCGCGCAACAGCGGGGGGGGGCACAAGAGACCCAGTACTTC,CASSAQQRGGAQETQYF
TRBJ1-1,14,TRBV7-6,few,NA,TGTGCCAGCAGCTTAGGGGCAGAGAACACTGAAGCTTTCTTT,CASSLGAENTEAFF
TRBJ2-7,15,TRBV7-2,NA,NA,TGTGCCAGCAGCCCGTCGACCGGGACCCACTACGAGCAGTACTTC,CASSPSTGTHYEQYF
TRBJ2-7,13,TRBV29-1,NA,NA,TGCAGCGCCGAGATAGTGTCCGGCTACGAGCAGTACTTC,CSAEIVSGYEQYF
TRBJ1-5,15,TRBV6-5,NA,TRBD1,TGTGCCAGCAGTGTGGACAGGGGAGGCAATCAGCCCCAGCATTTT,CASSVDRGGNQPQHF
TRBJ1-2,13,TRBV25-1,NA,NA,TGTGCCAGCAGCCCTCAGGGTCTCTATGGCTACACCTTC,CASSPQGLYGYTF
TRBJ1-3,17,TRBV11-2,NA,NA,TGTGCCAGCAGCTTAGATGGGGGGATAAGCTCTGGAAACACCATATATTTT,CASSLDGGISSGNTIYF
TRBJ2-1,11,TRBV27,NA,NA,TGTGCCAGCAGTATGGGAAATGAGCAGTTCTTC,CASSMGNEQFF
TRBJ1-3,17,TRBV19,NA,NA,TGTGCCAGTAGTATGGGGACGGGGTCCGGCTCTGGAAACACCATATATTTT,CASSMGTGSGSGNTIYF
TRBJ2-7,14,TRBV18,NA,NA,TGTGCCAGCTCACCAGGAGGGGGAACCTACGAGCAGTACTTC,CASSPGGGTYEQYF
TRBJ1-5,13,TRBV5-4,NA,NA,TGTGCCAGCAGCTCTGGTCCTCTACAGCCCCAGCATTTT,CASSSGPLQPQHF
TRBJ1-1,13,TRBV9,NA,TRBD1,TGTGCCAGCAGCGTCTGGGACAGCACTGAAGCTTTCTTT,CASSVWDSTEAFF
TRBJ1-5,17,TRBV10-3,NA,NA,TGTGCCATCAGTGAGGACGGGGGGCAGGATAGCAATCAGCCCCAGCATTTT,CAISEDGGQDSNQPQHF
TRBJ2-3,16,TRBV4-3,once,NA,TGCGCCAGCAGCCAGTCTGTAGAGGGTAGCACAGATACGCAGTATTTT,CASSQSVEGSTDTQYF
TRBJ2-7,14,TRBV9,once,TRBD1,TGTGCCAGCAGCGTAGGGGGACAGGGCGGCGAGCAGTACTTC,CASSVGGQGGEQYF
TRBJ1-1,14,TRBV5-4,NA,NA,TGTGCCAGCAGCTCGGAGACCCGGCCCACTGAAGCTTTCTTT,CASSSETRPTEAFF
TRBJ2-1,12,TRBV9,NA,NA,TGTGCCAGCTCCCCAGCTATCAATGAGCAGTTCTTC,CASSPAINEQFF
TRBJ2-3,14,TRBV27,NA,NA,TGTGCCAGCAGTTTCCTGACAGTCACAGATACGCAGTATTTT,CASSFLTVTDTQYF
TRBJ2-2,12,TRBV13,NA,NA,TGTGCCAGCAGCTTTGGGGCCGGGGAGCTGTTTTTT,CASSFGAGELFF
TRBJ1-4,14,TRBV4-1,NA,TRBD1,TGCGCCAGCAGTCTTACAGGGGACTTCGAAAAACTGTTTTTT,CASSLTGDFEKLFF
TRBJ2-3,16,TRBV13,NA,TRBD2,TGTGCCAGCAGCCTGGGACTAGCGGGGACCAATGATACGCAGTATTTT,CASSLGLAGTNDTQYF
TRBJ2-7,14,TRBV11-1,NA,TRBD2,TGTGCCAGCAGCTTGGGCGGGAGCTCCTACGAGCAGTACTTC,CASSLGGSSYEQYF
TRBJ1-1,13,TRBV11-3,NA,NA,TGTGCCAGCAGCCCTAGGATGAACACTGAAGCTTTCTTT,CASSPRMNTEAFF
TRBJ2-7,17,TRBV27,NA,TRBD2,TGTGCCAGCAGTTTACGAGTACTAGCGGGGTCATCCTACGAGCAGTACTTC,CASSLRVLAGSSYEQYF
TRBJ2-1,13,TRBV9,once,TRBD2,TGTGCCAGCACCCCCCCCGGGGGGAATGAGCAGTTCTTC,CASTPPGGNEQFF
TRBJ2-7,13,TRBV29-1,NA,NA,TGCAGCGTTGAAGGGACTGAAGCCTACGAGCAGTACTTC,CSVEGTEAYEQYF
TRBJ1-5,13,TRBV27,NA,NA,TGTGCCAGCAGTTTTTCTAGCAATCAGCCCCAGCATTTT,CASSFSSNQPQHF